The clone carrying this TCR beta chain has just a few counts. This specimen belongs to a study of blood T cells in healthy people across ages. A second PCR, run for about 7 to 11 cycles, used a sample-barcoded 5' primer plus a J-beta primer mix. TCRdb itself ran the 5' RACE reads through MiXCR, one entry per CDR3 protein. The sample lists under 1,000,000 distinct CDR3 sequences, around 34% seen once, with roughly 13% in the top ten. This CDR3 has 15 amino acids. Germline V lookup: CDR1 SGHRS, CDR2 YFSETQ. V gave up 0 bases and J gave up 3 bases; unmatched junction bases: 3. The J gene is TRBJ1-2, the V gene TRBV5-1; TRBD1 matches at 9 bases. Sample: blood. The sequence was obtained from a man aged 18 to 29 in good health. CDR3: CASSLETGGHYGYTF. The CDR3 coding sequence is TGCGCCAGCAGCTTGGAGACAGGGGGTCACTATGGCTACACCTTC.